This section outlines one T cell receptor beta chain sequence together with its context. Its antigen is unknown. Two oligonucleotides, mixed equimolar, formed the beta constant-region primer covering TRBC1 and TRBC2. Ligated cDNA was amplified by four rounds of PCR with nested alpha and beta constant-region primers and SP2. TCRdb re-analysed the UMI-ligation and nested PCR reads in MiXCR, keeping a single row per CDR3 protein. In the table there are over 100,000 distinct CDR3 sequences, roughly 32% of which are singletons. V was clipped by 6 bases and J by 2 bases; unmatched bases: 7. Germline assignment: CDR1 SQVTM and CDR2 ANQGSEA. The CDR3 extends over 14 amino acids. The data were obtained in a study of naive and memory T cell subsets. Findings and caveats of the study: Diversity fell and Gini index rose from naive through CM, EM, EMRA.

Sequenced sample: central memory CD4+ T cells from blood. The source of this sequence is a human donor in good health. This chain uses TRBV29-1 with TRBJ2-1, with 7 bases aligning to TRBD1. The CDR3 sequence: CSVSGTVAYNEQFF. The CDR3 DNA reads as TGCAGCGTCTCCGGGACAGTCGCCTACAATGAGCAGTTCTTC.